The 12 T cell receptor beta chains reported below all come from one sample, sequenced in a study of CD8 T cells in cerebrospinal fluid in Alzheimer's disease. TCRdb reprocessed the 10x single-cell sequencing reads; each CDR3 protein has one entry and no DNA is given. This repertoire includes 1,000 to 1,500 distinct CDR3 sequences. Sequences were obtained from cerebrospinal fluid. The receptors here all came from a human donor with Parkinson's disease.

The CDR3 reads CASSHHTSYEQYF. The J gene is TRBJ2-7, the V gene TRBV3-1; the TCRdb D gene call, TRBD2, has no DNA to confirm it. Germline CDR1 reads LGHDT; CDR2 reads YNNKEL (reference sequence). The CDR3 has 13 residues.

This clonotype is deemed medium-sized (0.01 to 0.1%) by its frequency. The chain uses TRBV7-9 and TRBJ1-2; TCRdb's D call of TRBD1 is untestable without DNA. From germline, CDR1 is SEHNR and CDR2 FQNEAQ (reference sequence). The CDR3 spans 19 residues. CDR3 amino acids: CASSSFLRDRGPDRYGYTF.

This clonotype is classed as large by frequency. J is TRBJ1-2 and V is TRBV20-1. Germline V gives CDR1 DFQATT, CDR2 SNEGSKA (reference sequence). CDR3 length: 14 amino acids. The CDR3 sequence is CSARDLAENYGYTF.

The V gene is TRBV3-1, the J gene TRBJ2-7; without DNA, the TCRdb call of TRBD2 cannot be checked. The germline CDR1 and CDR2 sequences are LGHDT and YNNKEL (reference sequence). This CDR3 spans 16 amino acids. The CDR3 here is CASSPISGLAGYEQYF.

Judged by frequency, this clonotype is large. The rearrangement links TRBV28 to TRBJ2-7; TCRdb calls TRBD1, which cannot be checked without DNA. This CDR3 comprises 17 residues. Germline V gene lookup returns CDR1 MDHEN and CDR2 SYDVKM. The CDR3: CASSPLSGPTHTYEQYF.

Frequency places this clonotype as medium-sized. This chain uses TRBV9 with TRBJ1-3. CDR1 and CDR2 (germline): SGDLS, YYNGEE. This CDR3 comprises 15 residues. The CDR3 sequence is CASSAGNPFGNTIYF.

This clonotype is medium-sized by frequency. The gene calls are TRBV6-5 and TRBJ2-2; with no DNA, the TCRdb D assignment of TRBD1 cannot be verified. The CDR3 totals 15 residues. CDR1 is MNHEY, CDR2 SVGAGI, per germline. The CDR3 protein is CASRLGTGETGELFF.

The rearrangement links TRBV6-5 to TRBJ2-1; the D gene TCRdb calls, TRBD2, cannot be checked with no DNA. Germline CDR1 is MNHEY and CDR2 is SVGAGI. The CDR3 consists of 16 residues. Here the CDR3 reads CASSYDSTGMYNEQFF.

The V and J genes are TRBV2 and TRBJ2-5; TCRdb's D gene call, TRBD1, goes unchecked for lack of DNA. CDR3 length equals 14 residues. Germline CDR1 and CDR2: SNHLY and FYNNEI. The CDR3 loop reads CASSYQQGGETQYF. Combining the CDR3 with reference TRBV2 and TRBJ2-5 gives the whole variable domain EPEVTQTPSHQVTQMGQEVILRCVPISNHLYFYWYRQILGQKVEFLVSFYNNEISEKSEIFDDQFSVERPDGSNFTLKIRSTKLEDSAMYFCASSYQQGGETQYFGPGTRLLVL.

Considering frequency, this clonotype is medium-sized. This chain connects TRBV21-1 to TRBJ1-4. TRBV21-1 is marked as a pseudogene. This CDR3 spans 13 amino acids. CDR3 in amino acids: CASSKRDNEKLFF.

This clonotype registers medium-sized by frequency. The gene calls are TRBV6-5 and TRBJ2-1; the D call of TRBD2 rests on TCRdb alone, since no DNA is present to check it. The CDR3 contains 16 residues. Germline V CDR1 and CDR2: MNHEY, SVGAGI. The CDR3 spells CASSYDSGGAYNEQFF.

This clonotype is identified as medium-sized from frequency. The rearrangement joins TRBV20-1 to TRBJ2-5; the TRBD1 assignment by TCRdb is unverifiable without DNA. This CDR3 spans 14 amino acids. In germline, CDR1 is DFQATT, CDR2 SNEGSKA (reference sequence). The CDR3 loop reads CSATGTGRQETQYF.